This record concerns one T cell receptor beta chain sequence. Germline V gene sequence: CDR1 SGDLS, CDR2 YYNGEE. The CDR3 has 15 residues. Trimming removed 4 bases from V and 4 bases from J, with 15 bases in between. TCRdb keeps only in-frame clones here, not all; method: immunoSEQ multiplex PCR. The sample carries 15,000 to 20,000 clones, approximately 88% recorded once. The data were obtained in a study of graft-versus-host responses after intestinal transplantation. Study in general: As for transplant type, recipients had multivisceral, liver-intestinal, or isolated intestinal grafts.

This material consisted of PBMCs, taken around 110 days after intestinal transplant. This rearrangement joins TRBV9 to TRBJ2-1; possible D gene TRBD2, 6 bases. The origin of this receptor is a human patient who received an intestinal transplant, so some T cells may come from the graft donor. CDR3 protein: CASSSGTPRYNEQFF. The CDR3 bases are TGTGCCAGCAGCTCAGGGACTCCTCGGTACAATGAGCAGTTCTTC.